These 2 T cell receptor beta chains originate from one sample sequenced in a study of CD8 T cells in Susac syndrome. An amount of RNA that ranged from roughly 0.45 to 1 ug was reverse transcribed with random hexamers. TCRdb re-called the immunoSEQ multiplex PCR reads through MiXCR, storing one row per CDR3 protein. The sample contains approximately 80,000 distinct CDR3 sequences, about 91% of which appear only once. Source material: CD8+ T cells from PBMCs. The receptors here all came from a human donor with multiple sclerosis.

The chain couples TRBV12-3 or TRBV12-4 to TRBJ2-4; TRBD1 agrees at 7 bases. V shed 2 bases, J shed 0 bases, and the junction held 4 bases outside the gene matches. This CDR3 spans 16 amino acids. This chain's CDR3 is CASSLKGALAKNIQYF. In DNA, the CDR3 is TGTGCCAGCAGTTTAAAGGGGGCCCTAGCCAAAAACATTCAGTACTTC.

The chain combines TRBV9 with TRBJ1-6; the D gene is possibly TRBD1 (6 bases). The CDR3 is 15 amino acids. The germline V and J ends were trimmed by 3 bases and 10 bases, with 17 bases remaining between them. CDR1 is SGDLS, CDR2 YYNGEE, per germline. The CDR3 nucleotides read TGTGCCAGCAGCGCGGACAGAGCCATGGGGTCACCCCTCCACTTT. Residues: CASSADRAMGSPLHF.